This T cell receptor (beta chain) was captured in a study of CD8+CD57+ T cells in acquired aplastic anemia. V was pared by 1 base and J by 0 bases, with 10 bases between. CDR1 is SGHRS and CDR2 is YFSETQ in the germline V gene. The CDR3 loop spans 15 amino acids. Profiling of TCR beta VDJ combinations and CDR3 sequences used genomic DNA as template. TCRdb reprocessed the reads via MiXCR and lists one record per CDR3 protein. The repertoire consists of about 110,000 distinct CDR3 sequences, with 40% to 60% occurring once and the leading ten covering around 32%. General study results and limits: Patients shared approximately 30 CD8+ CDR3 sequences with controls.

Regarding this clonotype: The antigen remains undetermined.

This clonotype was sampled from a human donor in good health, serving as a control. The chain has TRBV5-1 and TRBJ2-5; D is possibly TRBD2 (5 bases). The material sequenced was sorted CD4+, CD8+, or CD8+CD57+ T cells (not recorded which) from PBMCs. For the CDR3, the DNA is TGCGCCAGCAGCTTGTTTATCGGGGACCAAGAGACCCAGTACTTC. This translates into CASSLFIGDQETQYF.